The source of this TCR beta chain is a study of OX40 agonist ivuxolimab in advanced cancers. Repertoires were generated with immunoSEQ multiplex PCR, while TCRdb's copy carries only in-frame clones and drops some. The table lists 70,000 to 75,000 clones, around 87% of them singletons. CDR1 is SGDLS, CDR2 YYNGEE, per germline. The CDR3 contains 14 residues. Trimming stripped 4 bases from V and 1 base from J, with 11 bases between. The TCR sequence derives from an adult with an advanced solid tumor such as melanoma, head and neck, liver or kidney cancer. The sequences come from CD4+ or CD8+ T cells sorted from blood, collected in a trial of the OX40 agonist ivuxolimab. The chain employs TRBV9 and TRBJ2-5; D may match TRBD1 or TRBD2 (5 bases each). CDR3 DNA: TGTGCCAGCAGCACGGGGACGGTCCAAGAGACCCAGTACTTC. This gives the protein CASSTGTVQETQYF.